The TCR beta chain under discussion was sequenced for a study of blood T cell repertoires in COVID-19. Overall study: The samples span acute and convalescent COVID-19 from the United States, Italy and Spain.

Assay: immunoSEQ multiplex PCR; the TCRdb copy retains only in-frame clones and omits some. The profile covers about 260,000 clones, with approximately 91% appearing a single time and about 11% taken by the ten largest. The CDR3 has 13 residues. Germline V gene data show CDR1 as LNHDA and CDR2 as SQIVND (reference sequence). The ends were cut back, 1 base at V and 5 bases at J, with 8 bases in the middle. This sequence joins TRBV19 and TRBJ2-5; D is perhaps TRBD2 (5 bases). Sample: peripheral blood. This TCR derives from a woman aged 25 to 39 with COVID-19, enrolled during active disease. DNA of the CDR3: TGTGCCAGTAGTATAGGGAGGATGGAGACCCAGTACTTC. It encodes CASSIGRMETQYF.